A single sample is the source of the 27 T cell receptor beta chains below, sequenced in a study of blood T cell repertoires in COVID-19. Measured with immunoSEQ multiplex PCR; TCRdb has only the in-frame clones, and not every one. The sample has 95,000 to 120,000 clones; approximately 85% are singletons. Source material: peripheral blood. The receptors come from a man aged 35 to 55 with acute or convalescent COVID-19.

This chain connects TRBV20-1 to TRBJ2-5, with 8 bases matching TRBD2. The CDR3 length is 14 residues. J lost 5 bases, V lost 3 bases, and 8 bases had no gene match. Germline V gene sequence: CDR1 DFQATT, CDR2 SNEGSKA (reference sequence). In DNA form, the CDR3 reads TGCAGTGCTAGTGACGGGGGGGCGCGGGAGACCCAGTACTTC. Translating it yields CSASDGGARETQYF.

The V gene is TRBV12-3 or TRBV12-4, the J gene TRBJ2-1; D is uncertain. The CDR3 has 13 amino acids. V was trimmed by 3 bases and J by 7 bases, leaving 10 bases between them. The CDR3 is CASSFSAGNEQFF. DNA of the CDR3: TGTGCCAGCAGTTTCAGTGCCGGGAATGAGCAGTTCTTC.

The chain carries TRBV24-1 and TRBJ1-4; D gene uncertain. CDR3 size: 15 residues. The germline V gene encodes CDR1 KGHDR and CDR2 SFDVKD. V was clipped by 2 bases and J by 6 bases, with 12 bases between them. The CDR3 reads CATSDSGRLDEKLFF. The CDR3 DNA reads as TGTGCCACCAGTGATTCAGGTCGTTTAGATGAAAAACTGTTTTTT.

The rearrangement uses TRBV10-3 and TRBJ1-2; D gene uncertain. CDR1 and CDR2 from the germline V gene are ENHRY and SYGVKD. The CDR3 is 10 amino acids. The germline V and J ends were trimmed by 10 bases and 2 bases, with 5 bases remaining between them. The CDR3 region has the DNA TGTGCCACCCAAAACTATGGCTACACCTTC. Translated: CATQNYGYTF.

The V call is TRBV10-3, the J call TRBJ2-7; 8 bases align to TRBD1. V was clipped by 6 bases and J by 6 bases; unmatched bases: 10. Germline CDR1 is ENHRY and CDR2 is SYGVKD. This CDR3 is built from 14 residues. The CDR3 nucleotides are TGTGCCATCAGGCCGGACAGGGATCAATTCGAGCAGTACTTC. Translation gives CAIRPDRDQFEQYF.

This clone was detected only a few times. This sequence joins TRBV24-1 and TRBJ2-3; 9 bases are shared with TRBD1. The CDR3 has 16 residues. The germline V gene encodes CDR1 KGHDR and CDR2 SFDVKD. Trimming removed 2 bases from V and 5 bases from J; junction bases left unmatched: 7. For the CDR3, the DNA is TGTGCCACCAGTGATTATGGGGACAGGGCAGGAGATACGCAGTATTTT. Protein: CATSDYGDRAGDTQYF.

The CDR3 here is CASSSFAGMNTEAFF. For the CDR3, the DNA is TGTGCCAGCAGCTCATTCGCGGGTATGAACACTGAAGCTTTCTTT. The chain links TRBV7-9 to TRBJ1-1; D not certain. The V end was cut by 4 bases, the J end by 0 bases, with 12 bases between. The CDR3 totals 15 residues. The V gene's germline CDR1 is SEHNR and CDR2 FQNEAQ (reference sequence).

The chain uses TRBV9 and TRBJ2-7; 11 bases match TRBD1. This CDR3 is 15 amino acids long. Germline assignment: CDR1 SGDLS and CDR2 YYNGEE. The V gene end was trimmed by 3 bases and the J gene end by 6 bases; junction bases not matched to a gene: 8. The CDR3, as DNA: TGTGCCAGCAGCGAGGGGGACAGGGGGATCTCCGAGCAGTACTTC. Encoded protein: CASSEGDRGISEQYF.

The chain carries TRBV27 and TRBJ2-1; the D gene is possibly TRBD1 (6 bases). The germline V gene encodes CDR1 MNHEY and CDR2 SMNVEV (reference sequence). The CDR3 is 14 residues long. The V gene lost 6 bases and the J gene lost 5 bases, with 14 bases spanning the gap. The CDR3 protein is CASRFGRGNNEQFF. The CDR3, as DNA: TGTGCCAGCAGGTTTGGCAGGGGAAACAATGAGCAGTTCTTC.

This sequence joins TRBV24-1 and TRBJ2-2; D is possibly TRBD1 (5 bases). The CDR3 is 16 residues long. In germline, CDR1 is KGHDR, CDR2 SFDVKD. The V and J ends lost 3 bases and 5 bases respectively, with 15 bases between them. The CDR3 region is CATSDPRRASTGELFF. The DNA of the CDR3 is TGTGCCACCAGTGATCCTCGCAGGGCCTCGACCGGGGAGCTGTTTTTT.

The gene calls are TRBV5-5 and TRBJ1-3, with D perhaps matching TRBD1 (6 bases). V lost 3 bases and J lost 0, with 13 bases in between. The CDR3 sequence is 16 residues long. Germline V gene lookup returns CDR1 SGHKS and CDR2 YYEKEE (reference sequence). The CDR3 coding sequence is TGTGCCAGCAGCTACCCGACAGGCGTCTCTGGAAACACCATATATTTT. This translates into CASSYPTGVSGNTIYF.

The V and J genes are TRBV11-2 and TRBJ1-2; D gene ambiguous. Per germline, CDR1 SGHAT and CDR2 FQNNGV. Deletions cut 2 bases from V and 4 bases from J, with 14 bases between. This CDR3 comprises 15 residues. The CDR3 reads CASSLLRELGYGYTF. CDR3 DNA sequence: TGTGCCAGCAGCTTATTGCGGGAATTAGGCTATGGCTACACCTTC. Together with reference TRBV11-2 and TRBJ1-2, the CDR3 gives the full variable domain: EAGVAQSPRYKIIEKRQSVAFWCNPISGHATLYWYQQILGQGPKLLIQFQNNGVVDDSQLPKDRFSAERLKGVDSTLKIQPAKLEDSAVYLCASSLLRELGYGYTFGSGTRLTVV.

CDR3 protein: CASSEAVGTSTDTQYF. CDR3 DNA sequence: TGTGCCAGCAGTGAAGCAGTGGGCACAAGCACAGATACGCAGTATTTT. The V call is TRBV6-1, the J call TRBJ2-3; D is unresolved. CDR3 length: 16 amino acids. With 0 bases removed from V and 0 bases from J, the gap between germline ends came to 10 bases. CDR1 is MNHNS, CDR2 SASEGT, per germline.

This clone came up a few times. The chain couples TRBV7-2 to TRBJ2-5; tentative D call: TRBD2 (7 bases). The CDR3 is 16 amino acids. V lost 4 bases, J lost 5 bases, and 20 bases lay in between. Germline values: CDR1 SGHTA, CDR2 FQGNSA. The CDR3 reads CASSSGRGGAMETQYF. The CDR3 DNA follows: TGTGCCAGCAGCTCCGGAAGAGGGGGGGCGATGGAGACCCAGTACTTC.

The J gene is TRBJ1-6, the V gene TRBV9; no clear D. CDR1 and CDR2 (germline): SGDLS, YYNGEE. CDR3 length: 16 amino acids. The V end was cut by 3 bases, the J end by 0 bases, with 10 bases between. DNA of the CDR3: TGTGCCAGCAGCGCCGAGAGGAGCTCCTATAATTCACCCCTCCACTTT. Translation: CASSAERSSYNSPLHF.

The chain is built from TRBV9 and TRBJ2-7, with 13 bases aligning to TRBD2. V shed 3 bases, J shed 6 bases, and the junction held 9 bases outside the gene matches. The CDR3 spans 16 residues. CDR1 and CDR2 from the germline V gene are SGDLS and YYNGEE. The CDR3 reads CASSAGTSGASGEQYF. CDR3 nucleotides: TGTGCCAGCAGCGCAGGGACTAGCGGGGCTTCCGGCGAGCAGTACTTC. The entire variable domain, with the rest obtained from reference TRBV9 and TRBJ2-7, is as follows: DSGVTQTPKHLITATGQRVTLRCSPRSGDLSVYWYQQSLDQGLQFLIQYYNGEERAKGNILERFSAQQFPDLHSELNLSSLELGDSALYFCASSAGTSGASGEQYFGPGTRLTVT.

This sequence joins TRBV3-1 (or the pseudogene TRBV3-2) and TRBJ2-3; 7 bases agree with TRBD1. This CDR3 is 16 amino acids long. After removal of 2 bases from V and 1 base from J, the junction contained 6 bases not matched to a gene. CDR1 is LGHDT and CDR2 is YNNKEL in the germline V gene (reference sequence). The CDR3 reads CASSQNWGTGTDTQYF. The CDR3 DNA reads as TGTGCCAGCAGCCAAAACTGGGGGACAGGCACAGATACGCAGTATTTT.

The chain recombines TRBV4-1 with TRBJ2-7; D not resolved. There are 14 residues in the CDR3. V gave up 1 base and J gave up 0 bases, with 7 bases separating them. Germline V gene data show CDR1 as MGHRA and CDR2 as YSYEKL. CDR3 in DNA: TGCGCCAGCAGCCAAGTAACCAGCTCCTACGAGCAGTACTTC. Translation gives CASSQVTSSYEQYF.

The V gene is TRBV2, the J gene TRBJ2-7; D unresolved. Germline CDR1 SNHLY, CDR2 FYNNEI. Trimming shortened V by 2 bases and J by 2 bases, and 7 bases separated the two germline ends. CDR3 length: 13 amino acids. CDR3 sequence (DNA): TGTGCCAGCAGTGAAACTAATCCCTACGAGCAGTACTTC. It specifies CASSETNPYEQYF. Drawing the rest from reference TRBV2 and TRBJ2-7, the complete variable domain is EPEVTQTPSHQVTQMGQEVILRCVPISNHLYFYWYRQILGQKVEFLVSFYNNEISEKSEIFDDQFSVERPDGSNFTLKIRSTKLEDSAMYFCASSETNPYEQYFGPGTRLTVT.

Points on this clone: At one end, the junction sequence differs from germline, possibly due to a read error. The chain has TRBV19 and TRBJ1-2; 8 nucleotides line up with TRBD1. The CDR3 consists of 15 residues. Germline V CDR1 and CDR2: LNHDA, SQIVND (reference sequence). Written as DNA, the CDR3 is TGTGCCAGTAGTCTCACCGGACAGGGAATTTTACTGAGCGCCTTC. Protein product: CASSLTGQGILLSAF. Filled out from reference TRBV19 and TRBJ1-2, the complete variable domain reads DGGITQSPKYLFRKEGQNVTLSCEQNLNHDAMYWYRQDPGQGLRLIYYSQIVNDFQKGDIAEGYSVSREKKESFPLTVTSAQKNPTAFYLCASSLTGQGILLSAFGSGTRLTVV.

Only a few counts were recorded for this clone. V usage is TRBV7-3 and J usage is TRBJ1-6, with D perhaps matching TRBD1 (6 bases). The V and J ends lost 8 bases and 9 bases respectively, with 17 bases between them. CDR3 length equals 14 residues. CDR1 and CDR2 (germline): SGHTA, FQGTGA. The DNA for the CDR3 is TGTGCCAGCCTGATGGGGGGGCAAATTTCACCCCTCCACTTT. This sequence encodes CASLMGGQISPLHF.

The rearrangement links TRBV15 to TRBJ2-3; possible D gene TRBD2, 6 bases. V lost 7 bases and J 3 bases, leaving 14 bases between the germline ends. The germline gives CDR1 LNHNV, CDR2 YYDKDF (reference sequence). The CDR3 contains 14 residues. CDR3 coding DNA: TGTGCCACCAACGACCCCGGGGGAACAGATACGCAGTATTTT. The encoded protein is CATNDPGGTDTQYF.

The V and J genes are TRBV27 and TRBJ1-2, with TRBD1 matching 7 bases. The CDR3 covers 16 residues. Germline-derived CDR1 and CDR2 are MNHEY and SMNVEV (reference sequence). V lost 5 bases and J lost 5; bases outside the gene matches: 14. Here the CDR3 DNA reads TGTGCCAGCAGTAGCGACTCTACCGGGACAGTTTATGGCTACACCTTC. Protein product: CASSSDSTGTVYGYTF.

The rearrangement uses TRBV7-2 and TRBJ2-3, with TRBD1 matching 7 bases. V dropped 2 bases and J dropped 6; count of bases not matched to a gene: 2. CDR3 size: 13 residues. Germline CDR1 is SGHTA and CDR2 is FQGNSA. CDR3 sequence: CASSLSRGDTQYF. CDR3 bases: TGTGCCAGCAGCTTATCCAGGGGGGATACGCAGTATTTT.

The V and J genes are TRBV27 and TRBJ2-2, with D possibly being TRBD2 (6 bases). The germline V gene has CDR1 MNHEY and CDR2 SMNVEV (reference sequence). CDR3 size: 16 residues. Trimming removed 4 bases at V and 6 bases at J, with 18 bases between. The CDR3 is CASSSVGRGFPGELFF. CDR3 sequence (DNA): TGTGCCAGCAGTTCCGTCGGGAGAGGCTTCCCCGGGGAGCTGTTTTTT.

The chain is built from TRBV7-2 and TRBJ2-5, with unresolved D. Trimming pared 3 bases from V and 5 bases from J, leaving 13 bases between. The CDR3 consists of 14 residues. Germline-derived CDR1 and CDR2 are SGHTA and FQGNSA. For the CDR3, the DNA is TGTGCCAGCAGCTTGAGTAGGCCCAGGGAGACCCAGTACTTC. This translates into CASSLSRPRETQYF.

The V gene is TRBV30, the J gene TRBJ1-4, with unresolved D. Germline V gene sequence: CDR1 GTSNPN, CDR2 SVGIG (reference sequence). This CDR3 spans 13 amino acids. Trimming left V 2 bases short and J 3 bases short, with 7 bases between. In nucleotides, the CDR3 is TGTGCCTGGAGTTCGGGTCCTAATGAAAAACTGTTTTTT. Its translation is CAWSSGPNEKLFF.